This section outlines one TCR beta chain sequence together with its context. One to two pinch biopsies were taken from the rectum during colonoscopy. The entry originates in a study of pediatric ulcerative colitis. This was a survey-level run. Samples were sequenced at Survey level, maximum 500,000 reads. Data came from immunoSEQ multiplex PCR; TCRdb stores just in-frame clones and leaves some out. The table has tens of thousands of clones, around 64% seen once. This CDR3 has 15 amino acids. The germline CDR1 and CDR2 sequences are MNHNY and SVGAGI (reference sequence). Between the trimmed V and J ends, which lost 2 bases and 0 bases, there was a span of 8 bases.

The TCR sequence derives from a boy aged 5 to 17 with severe ulcerative colitis. Source material: gut tissue. The rearrangement links TRBV6-6 to TRBJ2-1; the D gene is possibly TRBD1 (5 bases). The CDR3 DNA sequence: TGTGCCAGCAGTTACGGGCAGGGCTCCTACAATGAGCAGTTCTTC. Translation gives CASSYGQGSYNEQFF.